The 3 T cell receptor beta chains listed next were all sequenced from one sample in a study of blood T cell repertoires in COVID-19. Clones were sequenced by immunoSEQ multiplex PCR, and TCRdb holds only the in-frame ones, with some missing. The table records 300,000 to 450,000 clones, 80% to 90% of them present only once. Source material: PBMCs or T cells enriched from blood (not recorded which). All receptors derive from a man aged 18 to 30 who had recovered from COVID-19.

This chain connects TRBV28 to TRBJ2-6, with 7 positions matching TRBD2. J lost 2 bases, V lost 6 bases, and 7 bases had no gene match. The germline V gene encodes CDR1 MDHEN and CDR2 SYDVKM. The CDR3 totals 16 residues. This CDR3 is CASSRGGGAGANVLTF. CDR3 nucleotide sequence: TGTGCCAGCAGCCGAGGTGGGGGGGCTGGGGCCAACGTCCTGACTTTC.

This clone was detected a few times. The chain uses TRBV6-6 and TRBJ2-3; 12 bases fit TRBD2. The ends lost 5 bases at V and 2 bases at J; junction bases unmatched: 8. The CDR3 length is 17 residues. CDR1 MNHNY and CDR2 SVGAGI come from the germline V gene (reference sequence). This CDR3 reads CASSPYRTSGNTDTQYF. DNA for the CDR3: TGTGCCAGCAGTCCCTACAGGACTAGCGGGAACACAGATACGCAGTATTTT.

V gene TRBV10-3 combines with J gene TRBJ2-3; tentative D call: TRBD2 (6 bases). The CDR3 is 15 residues long. V shed 6 bases and J shed 0 bases, with 13 bases lying between them. Germline-derived CDR1 and CDR2 are ENHRY and SYGVKD. CDR3 nucleotides: TGTGCCATCAGGGGAGGCGGGGCTAGCACAGATACGCAGTATTTT. Translating gives CAIRGGGASTDTQYF.